The source of this TCR beta chain is a study of cytomegalovirus exposure and HLA in healthy donors. Regarding this clone: Its antigen is not known.

CDR1 is MDHEN and CDR2 is SYDVKM in the germline V gene. The CDR3 length is 17 residues. V shed 3 bases, J shed 0 bases, and the junction held 10 bases outside the gene matches. PCR used 60 Vbeta primers and 13 Jbeta primers. Original processing notes: Around 83 million unique TCR beta chains, roughly 10 million shared, were counted in a later analysis. Method: immunoSEQ multiplex PCR; TCRdb's copy keeps in-frame clones and lacks some. Clone size and V and J calls were adopted from that table, with D and trimming inferred from the DNA. Of roughly 200,000 clones listed, 70% to 85% are singletons. Regarding the study as a whole: In an earlier analysis, about 87% or about 30%: the productive usage of most TCR beta V segments. Per published accounts, TCR beta sequences correctly predicted the HLA-A and HLA-B alleles of most subjects. Highly shared variants forming one cluster were likely a sequencing artifact.

The sample comprised PBMCs. This TCR was recovered from a woman aged 25 to 39 in good health and CMV-seropositive. The gene calls are TRBV28 and TRBJ1-1; 7 bases map to TRBD1. The DNA for the CDR3 is TGTGCCAGCAGTTTTATAGGGACAGTCTTTATGAACACTGAAGCTTTCTTT. Amino acids: CASSFIGTVFMNTEAFF.